The 28 T cell receptor beta chains reported below all come from one sample, sequenced in a study of T cell changes during pregnancy in multiple sclerosis. Generated by immunoSEQ multiplex PCR, the TCRdb table keeps only in-frame clones and is missing some. Of 40,000 or so clones in the sample, roughly 90% were seen once. Sequences were derived from CD8+ T cells from peripheral blood mononuclear cells, sampled before pregnancy. Source of these receptors: a female donor with multiple sclerosis, enrolled in a pregnancy study.

V and J are TRBV15 and TRBJ2-7; no reliable D call. Germline V gene lookup returns CDR1 LNHNV and CDR2 YYDKDF (reference sequence). CDR3 length: 12 residues. V was cut by 0 bases and J by 5 bases, with 5 bases left in between. This chain's CDR3 is CATSRDPNEQYF. The CDR3, as DNA: TGTGCCACCAGCAGAGATCCTAACGAGCAGTACTTC. The full variable domain, with the rest looked up from reference TRBV15 and TRBJ2-7, is DAMVIQNPRYQVTQFGKPVTLSCSQTLNHNVMYWYQQKSSQAPKLLFHYYDKDFNNEADTPDNFQSRRPNTSFCFLDIRSPGLGDTAMYLCATSRDPNEQYFGPGTRLTVT.

The chain is built from TRBV6-5 and TRBJ2-7, with 9 bases aligning to TRBD1. CDR1 is MNHEY and CDR2 is SVGAGI in the germline V gene. This CDR3 spans 15 amino acids. The V and J ends lost 5 bases and 2 bases, in that order; junction bases with no gene match: 7. In nucleotides, the CDR3 is TGTGCCAGCAGTCTACAGGGGGCGCCCACCTACGAGCAGTACTTC. Residues: CASSLQGAPTYEQYF.

This clone was seen a handful of times. V usage is TRBV28 and J usage is TRBJ1-1; D remains ambiguous. This CDR3 contains 15 residues. Per germline, CDR1 MDHEN and CDR2 SYDVKM. The V and J ends lost 2 bases and 0 bases respectively, with 10 bases between them. CDR3 DNA sequence: TGTGCCAGCAGTTTAGTTGGCTTCATGAACACTGAAGCTTTCTTT. Protein: CASSLVGFMNTEAFF.

V gene TRBV7-2 combines with J gene TRBJ1-2; 8 bases match TRBD1. The CDR3 extends over 13 amino acids. Germline-derived CDR1 and CDR2 are SGHTA and FQGNSA. V lost 5 bases to trimming and J lost 4 bases; unmatched junction nucleotides: 3. The CDR3 loop is CASSAGTGYGYTF. The CDR3 bases are TGTGCCAGCAGCGCCGGGACAGGCTATGGCTACACCTTC.

This clone was counted a single time. The chain recombines TRBV7-9 with TRBJ1-1; D is unclear. CDR1 is SEHNR and CDR2 is FQNEAQ in the germline V gene (reference sequence). V was pared by 5 bases and J by 0 bases, with 16 bases between. This CDR3 has 16 residues. For the CDR3, the DNA is TGTGCCAGCAGCCCCCACCCTGGGCAGATGAACACTGAAGCTTTCTTT. Its protein is CASSPHPGQMNTEAFF.

The CDR3 nucleotides read TGTGCCAGTAGTTCCTCTAGCGGGATCTATGGAGAGCAGTACTTC. Translating it yields CASSSSSGIYGEQYF. The chain is built from TRBV19 and TRBJ2-7, with TRBD2 identical over 9 bases. The CDR3 consists of 15 residues. Trimming at V came to 5 bases and at J to 7 bases, leaving 12 bases not matched to a gene. Germline V lookup: CDR1 LNHDA, CDR2 SQIVND (reference sequence).

The chain joins TRBV5-4 to TRBJ2-7, with TRBD2 identical over 9 bases. The length of the CDR3 is 14 residues. V trimming: 1 base; J trimming: 5 bases; junction bases outside the gene matches: 4. Germline CDR1 SGHNT, CDR2 YYREEE (reference sequence). The CDR3: CASSLFSGSDEQYF. As DNA, the CDR3 is TGTGCCAGCAGCTTGTTTAGCGGGAGCGACGAGCAGTACTTC.

This chain links TRBV7-2 with TRBJ2-7; the D gene is possibly TRBD2 (5 bases). Germline V gives CDR1 SGHTA, CDR2 FQGNSA. The CDR3 extends over 13 amino acids. V shed 1 base and J shed 7 bases, with 11 bases lying between them. CDR3 in amino acids: CASSLDGPGEQYF. The CDR3 DNA sequence: TGTGCCAGCAGCTTAGATGGCCCGGGAGAGCAGTACTTC.

The V gene is TRBV29-1, the J gene TRBJ2-3; 7 nucleotides line up with TRBD1. The V segment lost 4 bases and the J segment 2 bases; nucleotides outside the gene matches: 9. The CDR3 loop spans 15 amino acids. Germline CDR1 is SQVTM and CDR2 is ANQGSEA. CDR3 sequence (DNA): TGCAGCGTTGCGCCCGGACAGGTAGACACAGATACGCAGTATTTT. It encodes CSVAPGQVDTDTQYF.

This clone was detected only a few times. The rearrangement links TRBV19 to TRBJ2-1; possible D gene TRBD1, 6 bases. V was clipped by 3 bases and J by 5 bases, with 8 bases between them. The CDR3 covers 13 residues. Germline values: CDR1 LNHDA, CDR2 SQIVND (reference sequence). The chain's CDR3 is CASSIRTDNEQFF. The CDR3 region has the DNA TGTGCCAGTAGTATTAGGACAGACAATGAGCAGTTCTTC.

The chain recombines TRBV7-2 with TRBJ2-7; 10 bases match TRBD1. Germline loops: CDR1 SGHTA, CDR2 FQGNSA. The trim removed 3 bases at V and 3 bases at J, leaving 2 bases unmatched. The CDR3 totals 14 residues. CDR3 region: CASSFGTGDYEQYF. As DNA, the CDR3 is TGTGCCAGCAGCTTCGGGACAGGGGACTACGAGCAGTACTTC.

The rearrangement links TRBV6-5 to TRBJ2-3, with TRBD1 matching over 8 bases. CDR1 MNHEY and CDR2 SVGAGI come from the germline V gene. The ends lost 6 bases at V and 6 bases at J; junction bases unmatched: 8. The CDR3 runs to 14 residues. The CDR3 here is CASRPTGAEDTQYF. The DNA of the CDR3 is TGTGCCAGCAGACCGACAGGGGCGGAGGATACGCAGTATTTT.

This clone showed up just once. J is TRBJ2-7 and V is TRBV19, with D perhaps TRBD1 (5 bases). CDR3 length: 13 amino acids. The V end lost 7 bases, the J end lost 7 bases, and 17 bases lay between the germline ends. CDR1 is LNHDA, CDR2 SQIVND, per germline (reference sequence). The CDR3 region has the DNA TGTGCCAGTAAAGACAGAACCTTAGATGAGCAGTACTTC. Residues: CASKDRTLDEQYF.

The rearrangement links TRBV21-1 to TRBJ1-1; whether TRBD1, the table's D call, matches the DNA was not checked. TRBV21-1 is a pseudogene segment. CDR3 size: 17 residues. The CDR3 region has the DNA TGTGCCAGCAGCCTATGCCCTCGACAGATAATGAACACTGAAGCTTTCTTT. Translation gives CASSLCPRQIMNTEAFF.

The rearrangement links TRBV28 to TRBJ2-5; 8 bases agree with TRBD2. The CDR3 runs to 16 residues. Germline lookup yields CDR1 MDHEN and CDR2 SYDVKM. Trimming removed 1 base from V and 4 bases from J; junction bases left unmatched: 8. CDR3 in DNA: TGTGCCAGCAGTTTATTTCACGGGAGGGCCGGAGAGACCCAGTACTTC. Its translation is CASSLFHGRAGETQYF.

This clone was seen a handful of times. The CDR3 DNA reads TGTGCCACCAGCAGAGATCCGGGCGGGAGGACAGATACGCAGTATTTT. It specifies CATSRDPGGRTDTQYF. The rearrangement links TRBV15 to TRBJ2-3; 8 bases agree with TRBD2. The CDR3 is 16 amino acids. Losses at the gene ends were 0 bases for V and 3 bases for J; bases not matched to a gene: 5. Germline CDR1 LNHNV, CDR2 YYDKDF (reference sequence).

The J gene is TRBJ2-7, the V gene TRBV19; TRBD1 might be the D (6 bases). V lost 3 bases to trimming and J lost 3 bases, with 12 bases between them. The CDR3 length is 14 residues. Per germline, CDR1 LNHDA and CDR2 SQIVND (reference sequence). CDR3 in amino acids: CASSMVMDSYEQYF. For the CDR3, the DNA is TGTGCCAGTAGTATGGTTATGGACAGCTACGAGCAGTACTTC.

This clone was recorded only once. The chain carries TRBV27 and TRBJ2-7; D is possibly TRBD1 (6 bases). V was cut by 4 bases and J by 3 bases, with 10 bases left in between. The CDR3 totals 13 residues. The germline V gene has CDR1 MNHEY and CDR2 SMNVEV (reference sequence). The CDR3 nucleotides are TGTGCCAGCAGTTCCGGACAGAACTACGAGCAGTACTTC. Its translation: CASSSGQNYEQYF.

The DNA for the CDR3 is TGCGCCATCAAGATCACTAATATAGCTAGCGGGAGAAATGAGCAGTTCTTC. As protein: CAIKITNIASGRNEQFF. The chain combines TRBV10-1 with TRBJ2-1, with 10 nucleotides matching TRBD2. The CDR3 totals 17 residues. The V gene's germline CDR1 is WNHNN and CDR2 SYGVQD (reference sequence). The trim removed 10 bases at V and 7 bases at J, leaving 19 bases unmatched.

The chain couples TRBV5-4 to TRBJ2-5, with 8 bases matching TRBD1. V lost 4 bases to trimming and J lost 5 bases; unmatched junction nucleotides: 4. Germline V gene data show CDR1 as SGHNT and CDR2 as YYREEE (reference sequence). The CDR3 covers 13 residues. Here the CDR3 DNA reads TGTGCCAGCAGCCCGGACAGGGACGAGACCCAGTACTTC. It specifies CASSPDRDETQYF.

The chain carries TRBV6-1 and TRBJ2-7; 8 bases are a match to TRBD1. V was pared by 6 bases and J by 2 bases, with 6 bases of the junction left unmatched. This CDR3 region has 14 residues. CDR1 is MNHNS and CDR2 is SASEGT in the germline V gene. This CDR3 reads CASSRQGNAYEQYF. CDR3 nucleotides: TGTGCCAGCAGCCGACAGGGGAATGCCTACGAGCAGTACTTC.

This chain links TRBV7-9 with TRBJ2-2, with 7 bases identical to TRBD1. Germline assignment: CDR1 SEHNR and CDR2 FQNEAQ (reference sequence). The ends lost 4 bases at V and 8 bases at J; junction bases unmatched: 13. The CDR3 spans 16 residues. CDR3: CASSSSVGGALGELFF. CDR3 sequence (DNA): TGTGCCAGCAGCTCCAGTGTAGGGGGCGCGTTGGGGGAGCTGTTTTTT.

This chain connects TRBV7-8 to TRBJ2-6, with 8 bases that match TRBD1. Germline CDR1 SGHVS, CDR2 FQNEAQ. This CDR3 region has 16 residues. Unmatched junction bases numbered 4, after V lost 5 bases and J lost 1 base. CDR3 bases: TGTGCCAGCAGCGGGAGGACAGGGTCTGGGGCCAACGTCCTGACTTTC. Protein: CASSGRTGSGANVLTF.

The chain carries TRBV7-8 and TRBJ1-5; TRBD1 matches 11 bases. With V trimmed by 5 bases and J by 9 bases, 6 bases remained unmatched. Per germline, CDR1 SGHVS and CDR2 FQNEAQ. The CDR3 length is 14 residues. This CDR3 reads CASSTGTGGWPQHF. DNA for the CDR3: TGTGCCAGCAGCACCGGGACAGGGGGTTGGCCCCAGCATTTT.

DNA of the CDR3: TGTGCCAGCAGCTTGACGAGGACTAGCGACTACAATGAGCAGTTCTTC. As protein: CASSLTRTSDYNEQFF. The gene calls are TRBV5-6 and TRBJ2-1; 9 bases line up with TRBD2. Germline assignment: CDR1 SGHDT and CDR2 YYEEEE. The CDR3 extends over 16 amino acids. The ends lost 1 base at V and 3 bases at J; junction bases unmatched: 5.

J is TRBJ2-7 and V is TRBV9; 12 positions agree with TRBD2. Germline CDR1 and CDR2: SGDLS and YYNGEE. The length of the CDR3 is 16 residues. J lost 2 bases, V lost 3 bases, and 6 bases had no gene match. In DNA form, the CDR3 reads TGTGCCAGCAGCGCGGGACTAGCGGGTTTAGCCTACGAGCAGTACTTC. Translation gives CASSAGLAGLAYEQYF.

The V and J genes are TRBV6-5 and TRBJ2-5; unclear D gene. Trimming stripped 0 bases from V and 7 bases from J, with 15 bases between. The CDR3 is 15 residues long. Germline CDR1 MNHEY, CDR2 SVGAGI. CDR3 nucleotides: TGTGCCAGCAGTTACTCTACCAACCTCGGTGGGACCCAGTACTTC. It translates to CASSYSTNLGGTQYF.

The V call is TRBV2, the J call TRBJ2-7; 9 bases match TRBD1. Losses at the gene ends were 6 bases for V and 2 bases for J; bases not matched to a gene: 5. The CDR3 length is 14 residues. The germline V gene encodes CDR1 SNHLY and CDR2 FYNNEI. As DNA, the CDR3 is TGTGCCAGCAGGGGGACAGGGTGGCCCTACGAGCAGTACTTC. Residues: CASRGTGWPYEQYF.